Sequencing of this T cell receptor (beta chain) was carried out in a study of cytomegalovirus exposure and HLA in healthy donors. General study points: Sequencing had likely introduced a cluster of highly shared sequence variants as an artifact. The majority of CMV-associated TCR beta chains were reported as apparently HLA-restricted in a later analysis. A few of the chains that were CMV-associated were confirmed in vitro to be specific for CMV antigens. Later on, a genetic analysis was performed. It linked a missense variant in DCLRE1C with V- and J-gene trimming of TCR beta.

The CDR3 loop spans 18 amino acids. Trimming removed 0 bases from V and 2 bases from J; junction bases left unmatched: 7. The germline CDR1 and CDR2 sequences are SGHTA and FQGTGA. The primer mix had 60 Vbeta and 13 Jbeta primers. TCRdb keeps only in-frame clones here, not all; method: immunoSEQ multiplex PCR. The sample records about 130,000 clones, about 78% being singletons. This clone has just a few counts. The antigen is not known. This chain joins TRBV7-3 and TRBJ2-6; 7 positions agree with TRBD1. The sample was PBMCs. This TCR was sampled from a female donor in good health and CMV-seronegative. The CDR3 region is CASSLTTGMITGANVLTF. The DNA for the CDR3 is TGTGCCAGCAGCTTAACGACAGGGATGATCACTGGGGCCAACGTCCTGACTTTC. The variable domain in full, with the rest retrieved from reference TRBV7-3 and TRBJ2-6, is GAGVSQTPSNKVTEKGKYVELRCDPISGHTALYWYRQSLGQGPEFLIYFQGTGAADDSGLPNDRFFAVRPEGSVSTLKIQRTERGDSAVYLCASSLTTGMITGANVLTFGAGSRLTVL.